This T cell receptor beta chain derives from a study of cytomegalovirus exposure and HLA in healthy donors. Whole-study findings and limits: Approximately 160 TCR beta chains were listed as cytomegalovirus-associated.

Trimming at V came to 1 base and at J to 9 bases, leaving 4 bases not matched to a gene. Germline CDR1 and CDR2: SNHLY and FYNNEI. There are 15 residues in the CDR3. Clones were read by immunoSEQ multiplex PCR, and TCRdb kept only the in-frame ones, dropping some. The sample includes 95,000 to 150,000 clones, approximately 92% seen only once; the top ten take approximately 1.1%. A note on this clone: Antigen unknown.

This chain links TRBV2 with TRBJ2-1, with TRBD1 matching 12 bases. The clonotype was recovered from a woman under 30 in good health and CMV-seronegative. Sequenced sample: PBMCs. The CDR3 sequence is CASSEVGQGAGEQFF. CDR3 bases: TGTGCCAGCAGTGAAGTGGGACAGGGGGCAGGTGAGCAGTTCTTC. The whole variable domain, filled in from reference TRBV2 and TRBJ2-1, reads EPEVTQTPSHQVTQMGQEVILRCVPISNHLYFYWYRQILGQKVEFLVSFYNNEISEKSEIFDDQFSVERPDGSNFTLKIRSTKLEDSAMYFCASSEVGQGAGEQFFGPGTRLTVL.